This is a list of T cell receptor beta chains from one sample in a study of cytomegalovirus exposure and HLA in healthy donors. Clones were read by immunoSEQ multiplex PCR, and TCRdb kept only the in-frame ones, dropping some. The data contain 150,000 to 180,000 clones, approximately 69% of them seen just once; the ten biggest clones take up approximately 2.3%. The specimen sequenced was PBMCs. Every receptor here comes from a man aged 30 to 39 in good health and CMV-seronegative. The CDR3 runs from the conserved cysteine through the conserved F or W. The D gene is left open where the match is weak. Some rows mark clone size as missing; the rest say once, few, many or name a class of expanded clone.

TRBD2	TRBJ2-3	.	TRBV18	CASSPGLASTDTQYF	TGTGCCAGCTCACCGGGACTAGCGAGCACAGATACGCAGTATTTT
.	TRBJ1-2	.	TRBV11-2	CASSPFLSRLAYGYTF	TGTGCCAGCAGCCCCTTTCTCTCCCGCTTAGCCTATGGCTACACCTTC
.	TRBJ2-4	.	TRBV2	CASIPPEGAAKNIQYF	TGTGCCAGCATCCCCCCGGAGGGGGCTGCCAAAAACATTCAGTACTTC
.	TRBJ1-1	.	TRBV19	CASSIVLSGNTEAFF	TGTGCCAGTAGTATAGTATTGTCGGGGAACACTGAAGCTTTCTTT
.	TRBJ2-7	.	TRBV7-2	CASSLSRDTYEQYF	TGTGCCAGCAGCTTGTCCCGGGACACCTACGAGCAGTACTTC
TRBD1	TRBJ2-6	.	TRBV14	CASSKTGGTQTGANVLTF	TGTGCCAGCAGCAAAACAGGGGGCACTCAGACTGGGGCCAACGTCCTGACTTTC
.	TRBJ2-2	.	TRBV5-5	CASSLEGRELFF	TGTGCCAGCAGCTTAGAGGGTAGGGAGCTGTTTTTT
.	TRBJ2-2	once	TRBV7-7	CASSPDRLNTGELFF	TGTGCCAGCAGCCCCGACAGGTTGAACACCGGGGAGCTGTTTTTT
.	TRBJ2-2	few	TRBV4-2	CASSRIPGSNTGELFF	TGTGCCAGCAGCCGGATCCCAGGGTCGAACACCGGGGAGCTGTTTTTT
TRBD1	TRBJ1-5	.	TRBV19	CASSGTDNQPQHF	TGTGCCAGTAGCGGGACAGACAATCAGCCCCAGCATTTT
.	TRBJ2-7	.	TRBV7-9	CASSLGPVGTGAYEQYF	TGTGCCAGCAGCTTAGGGCCGGTTGGAACGGGTGCGTACGAGCAGTACTTC
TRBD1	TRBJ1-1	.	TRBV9	CASSEGQGTTEAFF	TGTGCCAGCAGCGAGGGACAGGGGACCACTGAAGCTTTCTTT
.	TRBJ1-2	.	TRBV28	CASSLGGVGYTF	TGTGCCAGCAGTTTAGGAGGGGTGGGCTACACCTTC
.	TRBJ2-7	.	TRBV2	CARAVEEGSYEQYF	TGTGCCCGAGCGGTGGAGGAGGGTTCCTACGAGCAGTACTTC
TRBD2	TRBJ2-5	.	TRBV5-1	CASSPGGLAAETQYF	TGCGCCAGCAGCCCGGGAGGACTAGCCGCGGAGACCCAGTACTTC
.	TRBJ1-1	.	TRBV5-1	CASSLSALDQAPTEAFF	TGCGCCAGCAGCTTGTCCGCACTTGACCAGGCACCCACTGAAGCTTTCTTT
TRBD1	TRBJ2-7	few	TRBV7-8	CASRIFGTGSYEQYF	TGTGCCAGCAGGATCTTCGGGACAGGGTCCTACGAGCAGTACTTC
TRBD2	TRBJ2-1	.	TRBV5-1	CASSAGTSIYNEQFF	TGCGCCAGCAGTGCCGGGACTAGTATCTACAATGAGCAGTTCTTC
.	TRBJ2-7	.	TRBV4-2	CASSQDVRDSPYEQYF	TGTGCCAGCAGCCAAGATGTAAGGGACTCCCCCTACGAGCAGTACTTC
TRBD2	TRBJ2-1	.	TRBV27	CASSELAGRGDEQFF	TGTGCCAGCAGTGAACTAGCGGGGCGCGGGGATGAGCAGTTCTTC
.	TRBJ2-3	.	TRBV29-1	CSVEVLSGPADTQYF	TGCAGCGTTGAAGTCCTCAGTGGGCCGGCAGATACGCAGTATTTT
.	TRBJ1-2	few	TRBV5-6	CASSLQGFPNYGYPF	TGTGCCAGCAGCTTACAGGGCTTTCCTAACTATGGCTACCCCTTC
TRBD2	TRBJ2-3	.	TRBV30	CAWSLTSGGASTQYF	TGTGCCTGGAGTTTGACTAGCGGGGGGGCTAGTACGCAGTATTTT
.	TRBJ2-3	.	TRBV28	CASRTITRSTDTQYF	TGTGCCAGCAGGACAATCACCCGGTCCACAGATACGCAGTATTTT
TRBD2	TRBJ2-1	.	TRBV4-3	CASSQRLAGKHNEQFF	TGCGCCAGCAGCCAACGACTAGCGGGGAAACACAATGAGCAGTTCTTC
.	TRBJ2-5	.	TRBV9	CASSVAMEQPQETQYF	TGTGCCAGCAGCGTAGCTATGGAGCAGCCCCAAGAGACCCAGTACTTC
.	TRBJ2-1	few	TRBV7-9	CASSFGQAGNEQFF	TGTGCCAGCAGCTTTGGCCAGGCGGGTAATGAGCAGTTCTTC
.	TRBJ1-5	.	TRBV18	CASSPDLNQPQHF	TGTGCCAGCTCACCGGACTTAAATCAGCCCCAGCATTTT
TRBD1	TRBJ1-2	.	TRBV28	CASSQDRATYGYTF	TGTGCCAGCAGTCAGGACAGGGCGACCTATGGCTACACCTTC
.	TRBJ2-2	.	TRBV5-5	CASADGQGPNTGELFF	TGTGCCAGCGCCGACGGGCAGGGTCCGAACACCGGGGAGCTGTTTTTT
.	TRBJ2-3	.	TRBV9	CASSVTGLAVTDTQYF	TGTGCCAGCAGCGTTACAGGGCTAGCGGTTACAGATACGCAGTATTTT
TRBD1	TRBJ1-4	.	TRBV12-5	CASGLGTGKNEKLFF	TGTGCTAGTGGTTTGGGGACAGGAAAAAATGAAAAACTGTTTTTT
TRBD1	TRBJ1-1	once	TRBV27	CASRRTGGFAGEAFF	TGTGCCAGCAGGCGGACAGGGGGCTTTGCGGGTGAAGCTTTCTTT
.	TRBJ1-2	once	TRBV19	CAILDKIYGYTF	TGTGCCATCCTCGACAAAATCTATGGCTACACCTTC
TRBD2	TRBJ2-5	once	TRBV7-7	CASIPGLAGHETQYF	TGTGCTAGCATACCGGGACTAGCGGGACATGAGACCCAGTACTTC
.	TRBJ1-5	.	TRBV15	CATSKVGPDQPQHF	TGTGCCACCAGCAAGGTGGGCCCGGATCAGCCCCAGCATTTT